This record covers a single T cell receptor (beta chain). Molecular barcoded adaptors covering alpha/delta and beta/gamma chains were used on roughly 400 ng RNA. TCRdb used MiXCR to reprocess the reads, holding one entry per CDR3 protein. The sample gives approximately 61,000 distinct CDR3 sequences, under 20% of which show up once; roughly 13% is in the top ten. These data originate in a study of read filtering for tumor transcriptome and immune sequencing. The CDR3 sequence is 17 residues long. The V gene end was trimmed by 3 bases and the J gene end by 0 bases; junction bases not matched to a gene: 6.

The material sequenced was a population of CD138-negative cells sorted from bone marrow. The clonotype originates from a donor older than 35 with multiple myeloma. The V call is TRBV12-3 or TRBV12-4, the J call TRBJ1-5, with 9 bases identical to TRBD1. The CDR3 is CASSLGTGPYSNQPQHF. The CDR3 DNA reads as TGTGCCAGCAGTTTGGGGACAGGGCCCTATAGCAATCAGCCCCAGCATTTT.